Listed here are 21 T cell receptor beta chains from one sample, sequenced in a study of blood T cell repertoires in COVID-19. Sequencing used immunoSEQ multiplex PCR; TCRdb keeps in-frame clones, though not all of them. The repertoire consists of roughly 99,000 clones, with 89% occurring once and the leading ten covering 4% to 6%. Material for sequencing was peripheral blood. The receptors stem from a man aged 35 to 55 with active or convalescent COVID-19.

This clone showed up just a few times. This chain joins TRBV4-1 and TRBJ1-5, with 8 bases that match TRBD1. Trimming at V came to 6 bases and at J to 7 bases, leaving 11 bases not matched to a gene. Germline V lookup: CDR1 MGHRA, CDR2 YSYEKL. The CDR3 loop spans 15 amino acids. CDR3 residues: CASSPYRGVDQPQHF. The CDR3 nucleotides are TGCGCCAGCAGTCCCTACAGGGGGGTTGACCAGCCCCAGCATTTT.

This clone was counted once. V and J are TRBV6-5 and TRBJ1-5; D gene uncertain. Germline-derived CDR1 and CDR2 are MNHEY and SVGAGI. V was shortened by 6 bases and J by 3 bases, with 15 bases between the two germline ends. CDR3 length: 15 amino acids. The CDR3 region is CASRREVIPNQPQHF. Here the CDR3 DNA reads TGTGCCAGCAGGAGGGAAGTAATACCCAATCAGCCCCAGCATTTT.

The chain joins TRBV5-1 to TRBJ2-3; TRBD2 might be the D (5 bases). Germline V CDR1 and CDR2: SGHRS, YFSETQ. The CDR3 consists of 15 residues. The ends were cut back, 10 bases at V and 3 bases at J, with 21 bases in the middle. The CDR3 nucleotides are TGCGCCTCCCAACCGGGATTCCCTTTAACAGATACGCAGTATTTT. Protein product: CASQPGFPLTDTQYF.

The chain links TRBV7-3 to TRBJ2-5, with a possible D match to TRBD1 (5 bases). The V and J ends lost 2 bases and 5 bases respectively, with 9 bases between them. The CDR3 contains 13 residues. Looked up from germline, CDR1 is SGHTA and CDR2 is FQGTGA. This CDR3 is CASSLSGIETQYF. DNA of the CDR3: TGTGCCAGCAGCTTATCAGGGATTGAGACCCAGTACTTC.

This clone was detected once. The chain is built from TRBV30 and TRBJ2-1; 9 bases match TRBD2. V dropped 0 bases and J dropped 9; count of bases not matched to a gene: 6. The CDR3 spans 14 residues. Germline V gene data show CDR1 as GTSNPN and CDR2 as SVGIG (reference sequence). Here the CDR3 reads CAWSVLLAGSEQFF. In DNA form, the CDR3 reads TGTGCCTGGAGTGTACTTCTAGCGGGAAGTGAGCAGTTCTTC. Complete variable domain (other parts from reference TRBV30 and TRBJ2-1): SQTIHQWPATLVQPVGSPLSLECTVEGTSNPNLYWYRQAAGRGLQLLFYSVGIGQISSEVPQNLSASRPQDRQFILSSKKLLLSDSGFYLCAWSVLLAGSEQFFGPGTRLTVL.

The chain carries TRBV27 and TRBJ2-1; 10 bases are shared with TRBD2. Losses at the gene ends were 5 bases for V and 8 bases for J; bases not matched to a gene: 9. This CDR3 comprises 15 residues. CDR1 is MNHEY, CDR2 SMNVEV, per germline (reference sequence). The CDR3 DNA sequence: TGTGCCAGCAGTCTGGCGGGACTAGCGATCGATGAGCAGTTCTTC. Translated, it gives CASSLAGLAIDEQFF.

The CDR3 here is CASAGASNQPQHF. The DNA of the CDR3 is TGTGCCAGTGCAGGGGCTAGCAATCAGCCCCAGCATTTT. The rearrangement joins TRBV19 to TRBJ1-5; TRBD1 might be the D (6 bases). The germline gives CDR1 LNHDA, CDR2 SQIVND (reference sequence). The CDR3 totals 13 residues. Trimming stripped 8 bases from V and 0 bases from J, with 8 bases between.

The chain couples TRBV5-1 to TRBJ1-2; TRBD1 matches 8 bases. V trimming: 0 bases; J trimming: 8 bases; junction bases outside the gene matches: 9. CDR3 length equals 15 residues. In germline, CDR1 is SGHRS, CDR2 YFSETQ. Here the CDR3 DNA reads TGCGCCAGCAGCTTGGGGGGAAGACAGGGGTACGGCTACACCTTC. Protein product: CASSLGGRQGYGYTF.

The genes are TRBV28 and TRBJ1-5; the match to TRBD1 covers 7 bases. The length of the CDR3 is 14 residues. Looked up from germline, CDR1 is MDHEN and CDR2 is SYDVKM. V lost 5 bases and J lost 7; bases outside the gene matches: 8. The CDR3 protein is CASSGQVRKQPQHF. The CDR3, as DNA: TGTGCCAGCAGTGGACAGGTTAGGAAACAGCCCCAGCATTTT.

The chain employs TRBV2 and TRBJ1-2; 11 bases are a match to TRBD1. From germline, CDR1 is SNHLY and CDR2 FYNNEI. V dropped 6 bases and J dropped 4; count of bases not matched to a gene: 7. This CDR3 is 15 amino acids long. DNA of the CDR3: TGTGCCAGCAGGAGCGGGACAGGGGGTCCCTATGGCTACACCTTC. As protein: CASRSGTGGPYGYTF.

The genes are TRBV9 and TRBJ2-7; perhaps TRBD1 as D (6 bases). Per germline, CDR1 SGDLS and CDR2 YYNGEE. With 1 base removed from V and 3 bases from J, the gap between germline ends came to 11 bases. The CDR3 is made up of 14 amino acids. CDR3 region: CASSVSGTFYEQYF. The CDR3 DNA follows: TGTGCCAGCAGCGTATCCGGGACATTCTACGAGCAGTACTTC.

The rearrangement links TRBV10-2 to TRBJ2-2; D possibly corresponds to TRBD1 (6 bases). Germline CDR1 WSHSY, CDR2 SAAADI. The CDR3 length is 13 residues. With 6 bases removed from V and 4 bases from J, the gap between germline ends came to 9 bases. CDR3 region: CASSPGVTGELFF. CDR3 in DNA: TGCGCCAGCAGCCCAGGGGTCACCGGGGAGCTGTTTTTT.

The chain links TRBV7-2 to TRBJ2-7; D remains ambiguous. In germline, CDR1 is SGHTA, CDR2 FQGNSA. The V end lost 4 bases, the J end lost 4 bases, and 17 bases lay between the germline ends. The length of the CDR3 is 15 residues. The CDR3 loop reads CASSSRQRPPYEQYF. CDR3 nucleotide sequence: TGTGCCAGCAGCTCACGACAAAGGCCCCCATACGAGCAGTACTTC.

This clone was seen a few times. V usage is TRBV28 and J usage is TRBJ1-2; TRBD1 is a possible D gene (5 bases). V was trimmed by 6 bases and J by 11 bases, leaving 19 bases between them. CDR1 MDHEN and CDR2 SYDVKM come from the germline V gene. The CDR3 runs to 13 residues. The CDR3 bases are TGTGCCAGCAGCCCCGAGCCCCGGGGGGGATACACCTTC. Amino acids: CASSPEPRGGYTF.

The chain carries TRBV27 and TRBJ1-2; D may be TRBD1 (5 bases). V dropped 2 bases and J dropped 5 bases, with 15 bases sitting between them. The CDR3 loop spans 15 amino acids. The germline gives CDR1 MNHEY, CDR2 SMNVEV (reference sequence). This chain's CDR3 is CASSLGGTEKYGYTF. For the CDR3, the DNA is TGTGCCAGCAGTTTAGGAGGGACGGAGAAGTATGGCTACACCTTC.

V and J are TRBV7-9 and TRBJ1-2; TRBD1 might be the D (5 bases). V was trimmed by 1 base and J by 2 bases, leaving 8 bases between them. In germline, CDR1 is SEHNR, CDR2 FQNEAQ (reference sequence). CDR3 length: 14 amino acids. The DNA for the CDR3 is TGTGCCAGCAGCTTAGGCGGGGCCAACTATGGCTACACCTTC. Translating it yields CASSLGGANYGYTF.

The chain links TRBV19 to TRBJ1-1; D gene uncertain. CDR3 length: 14 amino acids. Trimming took 1 base from V and 0 from J, leaving 6 bases between them. Germline-derived CDR1 and CDR2 are LNHDA and SQIVND (reference sequence). This CDR3 is CASSIVAVNTEAFF. CDR3 nucleotide sequence: TGTGCCAGTAGTATAGTCGCGGTGAACACTGAAGCTTTCTTT.

The rearrangement links TRBV5-4 to TRBJ1-4; no reliable D call. V lost 6 bases to trimming and J lost 7 bases, with 19 bases between them. The germline CDR1 and CDR2 sequences are SGHNT and YYREEE (reference sequence). The CDR3 contains 15 residues. DNA of the CDR3: TGTGCCAGCACCTCCCCCGGGGAAAGTAGTGAAAAACTGTTTTTT. Protein sequence: CASTSPGESSEKLFF.

This clone was counted once. This sequence joins TRBV7-2 and TRBJ1-5; 9 bases match TRBD1. V was pared by 5 bases and J by 0 bases, with 5 bases of the junction left unmatched. Germline CDR1 reads SGHTA; CDR2 reads FQGNSA. The CDR3 is made up of 16 amino acids. The CDR3 coding sequence is TGTGCCAGCAGCCTTACAGGGGGCGATAGCAATCAGCCCCAGCATTTT. Amino acids: CASSLTGGDSNQPQHF.

This clone was counted only a few times. J is TRBJ1-2 and V is TRBV30; TRBD1 matches at 10 bases. CDR1 and CDR2 from the germline V gene are GTSNPN and SVGIG (reference sequence). J lost 8 bases, V lost 0 bases, and 6 bases had no gene match. CDR3 length: 14 residues. CDR3 residues: CAWSVRQGARGYTF. The CDR3 bases are TGTGCCTGGAGTGTCCGACAGGGGGCACGGGGCTACACCTTC.

The V gene is TRBV6-5, the J gene TRBJ1-1, with D possibly being TRBD1 (5 bases). Trimming pared 5 bases from V and 1 base from J, leaving 8 bases between. Per the germline V gene, CDR1 is MNHEY and CDR2 is SVGAGI. The CDR3 has 13 residues. CDR3 bases: TGTGCCAGCAGTCGGGGGTGGAACACTGAAGCTTTCTTT. This translates into CASSRGWNTEAFF.